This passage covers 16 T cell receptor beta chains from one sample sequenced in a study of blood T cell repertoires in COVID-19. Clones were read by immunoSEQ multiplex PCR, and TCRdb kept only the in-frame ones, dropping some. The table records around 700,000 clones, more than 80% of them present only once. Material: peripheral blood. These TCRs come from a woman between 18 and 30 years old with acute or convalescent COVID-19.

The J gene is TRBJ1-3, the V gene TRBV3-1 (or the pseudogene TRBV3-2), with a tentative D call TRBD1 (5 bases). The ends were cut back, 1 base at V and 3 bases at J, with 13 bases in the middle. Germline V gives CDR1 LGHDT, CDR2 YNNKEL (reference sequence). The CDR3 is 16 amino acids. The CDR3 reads CASSQGVPGFGNTIYF. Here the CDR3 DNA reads TGTGCCAGCAGCCAAGGGGTCCCAGGGTTTGGAAACACCATATATTTT.

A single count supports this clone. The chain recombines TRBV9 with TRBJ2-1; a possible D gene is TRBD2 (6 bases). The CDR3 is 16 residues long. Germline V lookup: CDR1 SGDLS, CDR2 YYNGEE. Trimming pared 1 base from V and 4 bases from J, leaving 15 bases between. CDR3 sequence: CASSVSPRDDYNEQFF. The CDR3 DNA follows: TGTGCCAGCAGCGTATCCCCGCGGGACGATTACAATGAGCAGTTCTTC. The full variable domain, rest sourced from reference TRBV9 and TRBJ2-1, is DSGVTQTPKHLITATGQRVTLRCSPRSGDLSVYWYQQSLDQGLQFLIQYYNGEERAKGNILERFSAQQFPDLHSELNLSSLELGDSALYFCASSVSPRDDYNEQFFGPGTRLTVL.

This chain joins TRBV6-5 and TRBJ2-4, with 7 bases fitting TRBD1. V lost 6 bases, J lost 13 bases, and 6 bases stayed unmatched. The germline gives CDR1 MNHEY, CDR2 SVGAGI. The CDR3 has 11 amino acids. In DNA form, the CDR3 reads TGTGCCAGCAGGCAGACAGGGCTGCAGTACTTC. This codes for CASRQTGLQYF.

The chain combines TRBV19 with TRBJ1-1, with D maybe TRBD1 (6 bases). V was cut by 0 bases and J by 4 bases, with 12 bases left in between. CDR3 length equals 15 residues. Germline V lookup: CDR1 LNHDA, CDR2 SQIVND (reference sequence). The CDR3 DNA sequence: TGTGCCAGTAGTATAGAAAATACAGGGAGCACTGAAGCTTTCTTT. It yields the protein CASSIENTGSTEAFF.

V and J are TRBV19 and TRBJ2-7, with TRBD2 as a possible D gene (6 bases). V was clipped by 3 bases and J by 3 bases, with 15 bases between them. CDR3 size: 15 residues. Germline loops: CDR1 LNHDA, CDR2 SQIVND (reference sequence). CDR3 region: CASSIGSFSSYEQYF. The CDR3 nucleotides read TGTGCCAGTAGTATCGGGAGCTTTAGTAGCTACGAGCAGTACTTC.

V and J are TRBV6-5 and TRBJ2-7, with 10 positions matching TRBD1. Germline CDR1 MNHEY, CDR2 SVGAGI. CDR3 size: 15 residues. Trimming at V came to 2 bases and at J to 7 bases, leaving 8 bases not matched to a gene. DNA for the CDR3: TGTGCCAGCAGTTACAAAGGGACAGGGGCGGGGGAGCAGTACTTC. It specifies CASSYKGTGAGEQYF.

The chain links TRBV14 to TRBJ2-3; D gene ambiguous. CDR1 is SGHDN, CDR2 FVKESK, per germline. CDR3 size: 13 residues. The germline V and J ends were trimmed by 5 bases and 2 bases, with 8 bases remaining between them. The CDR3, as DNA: TGTGCCAGCAGCGTCTTAGCCACAGATACGCAGTATTTT. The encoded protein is CASSVLATDTQYF.

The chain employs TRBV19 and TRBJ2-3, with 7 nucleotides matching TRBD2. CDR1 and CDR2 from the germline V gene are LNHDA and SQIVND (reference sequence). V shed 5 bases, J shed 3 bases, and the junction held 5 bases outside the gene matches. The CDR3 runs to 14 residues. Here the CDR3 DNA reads TGTGCCAGTAGTCAGGCGGGGGTAACAGATACGCAGTATTTT. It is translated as CASSQAGVTDTQYF.

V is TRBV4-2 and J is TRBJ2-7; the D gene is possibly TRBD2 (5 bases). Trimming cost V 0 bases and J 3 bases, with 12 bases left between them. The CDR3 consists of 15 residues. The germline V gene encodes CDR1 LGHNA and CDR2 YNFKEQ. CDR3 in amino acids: CASSQELAASYEQYF. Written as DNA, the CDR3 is TGTGCCAGCAGCCAAGAGCTAGCAGCCAGCTACGAGCAGTACTTC.

CDR3 sequence: CATTDRDYEQYF. In DNA form, the CDR3 reads TGTGCCACCACGGACAGGGACTACGAGCAGTACTTC. The chain has TRBV6-5 and TRBJ2-7; 8 nucleotides match TRBD1. Unmatched junction bases numbered 5, after V lost 10 bases and J lost 3 bases. Per germline, CDR1 MNHEY and CDR2 SVGAGI. CDR3 length: 12 residues.

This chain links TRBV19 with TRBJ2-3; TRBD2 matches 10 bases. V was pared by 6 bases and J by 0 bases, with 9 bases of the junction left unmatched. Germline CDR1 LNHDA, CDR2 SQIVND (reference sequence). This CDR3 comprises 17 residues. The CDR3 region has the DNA TGTGCCAGTAGGCAGCGGGGGGGCACTACCAGCACAGATACGCAGTATTTT. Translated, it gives CASRQRGGTTSTDTQYF.

This CDR3 is CASSPGTGLTPLHF. Written as DNA, the CDR3 is TGTGCCAGCAGTCCTGGGACAGGGTTGACACCCCTCCACTTT. The chain couples TRBV27 to TRBJ1-6; 9 bases map to TRBD1. This CDR3 spans 14 amino acids. Per the germline V gene, CDR1 is MNHEY and CDR2 is SMNVEV (reference sequence). V lost 5 bases, J lost 11 bases, and 7 bases stayed unmatched.

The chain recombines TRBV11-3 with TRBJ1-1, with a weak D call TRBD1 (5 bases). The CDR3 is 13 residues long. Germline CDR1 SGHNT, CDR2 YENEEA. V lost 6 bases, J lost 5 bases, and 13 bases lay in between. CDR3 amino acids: CASSLGGMTEAFF. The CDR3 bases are TGTGCCAGCAGTTTGGGGGGGATGACTGAAGCTTTCTTT. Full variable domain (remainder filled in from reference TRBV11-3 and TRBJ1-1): EAGVVQSPRYKIIEKKQPVAFWCNPISGHNTLYWYLQNLGQGPELLIRYENEEAVDDSQLPKDRFSAERLKGVDSTLKIQPAELGDSAVYLCASSLGGMTEAFFGQGTRLTVV.

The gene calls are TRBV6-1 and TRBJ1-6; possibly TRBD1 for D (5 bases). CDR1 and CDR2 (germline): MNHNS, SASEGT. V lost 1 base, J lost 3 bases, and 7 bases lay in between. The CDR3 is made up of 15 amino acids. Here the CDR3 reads CASSEVQVYNSPLHF. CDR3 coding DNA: TGTGCCAGCAGTGAAGTACAGGTCTATAATTCACCCCTCCACTTT.

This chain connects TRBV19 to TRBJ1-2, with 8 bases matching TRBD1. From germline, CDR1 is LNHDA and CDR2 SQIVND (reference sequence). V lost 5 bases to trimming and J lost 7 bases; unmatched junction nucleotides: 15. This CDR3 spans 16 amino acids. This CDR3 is CASSLSWDRRRGGYTF. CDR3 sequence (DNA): TGTGCCAGTAGTCTTTCGTGGGACAGGCGTCGTGGTGGCTACACCTTC.

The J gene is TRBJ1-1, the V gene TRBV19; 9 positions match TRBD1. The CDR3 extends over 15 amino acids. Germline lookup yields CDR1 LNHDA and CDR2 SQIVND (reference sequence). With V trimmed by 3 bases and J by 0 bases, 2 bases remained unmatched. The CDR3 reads CASSITGGMNTEAFF. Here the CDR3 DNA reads TGTGCCAGTAGTATCACAGGGGGCATGAACACTGAAGCTTTCTTT.